The T cell receptor beta chain under discussion was sequenced for a study of T cell repertoires in cytomegalovirus infection. In the study overall: A matching HLA type, together with CMV infection, was signaled by public TCR beta signatures.

The CDR3 spans 15 residues. Germline-derived CDR1 and CDR2 are SGHTA and FQGTGA. The V end was cut by 5 bases, the J end by 6 bases, with 16 bases between. Findings of the study overall: Cumulative public TCR beta family frequency identified carriers of CMV plus the relevant HLA. Within the response measured ex vivo, HLA-C-restricted CMV-specific TCR beta clonotypes were dominant.

This clonotype has at least ten counts. Its antigen remains unidentified. Each CDR3 protein gets one entry after TCRdb re-called the reads with MiXCR. The table includes 100,000 or so distinct CDR3 sequences, about 22% detected once. The sequenced material came from CD8+ T cells from PBMCs. This clonotype originated in a human donor in good health (CMV status not recorded). Some clones in this sample may be carry-over from other donors' samples. This sequence joins TRBV7-3 and TRBJ2-2; TRBD2 might be the D (7 bases). CDR3 protein: CASSPRGGGPGELFF. The CDR3 region has the DNA TGTGCCAGCAGCCCGAGGGGGGGAGGTCCCGGGGAGCTGTTTTTT.